This is a list of T cell receptor beta chains from one sample in a study of blood T cell repertoires in COVID-19. Profiling relied on immunoSEQ multiplex PCR, and the TCRdb table lists in-frame clones only, not all of them. The table has 450,000 or so clones, around 90% seen once; the top ten hold roughly 0.76%. Source material: peripheral blood. The origin of the receptors is a man between 18 and 29 years old with COVID-19, enrolled during active disease. CDR3s include the opening cysteine and the closing phenylalanine or tryptophan. D genes are given only for firm matches. The size of a clone is reported for some rows only, either as once, few or many, or as a class for expanded clones.

D gene	V gene	J gene	clone size	CDR3 protein	CDR3 DNA
TRBD2	TRBV2	TRBJ2-2	-	CASSERLARTGELFF	TGTGCCAGCAGTGAACGACTAGCGAGAACCGGGGAGCTGTTTTTT
TRBD2	TRBV11-2	TRBJ2-5	-	CASSLDVAGGQETQYF	TGTGCCAGCAGCTTAGATGTGGCGGGAGGGCAAGAGACCCAGTACTTC
-	TRBV9	TRBJ2-1	-	CASTRGPGISYNEQFF	TGTGCCAGCACCCGTGGTCCGGGGATCTCCTACAATGAGCAGTTCTTC
-	TRBV5-1	TRBJ1-1	-	CASSLSGDTEAFF	TGCGCCAGCAGCCTGTCCGGGGACACTGAAGCTTTCTTT
-	TRBV6-1	TRBJ2-3	once	CASSDMSRGHTDTQYF	TGTGCCAGCAGTGATATGTCTCGGGGTCACACAGATACGCAGTATTTT
-	TRBV19	TRBJ1-2	-	CASGNRVDYGYTF	TGTGCCAGTGGGAACAGGGTGGACTATGGCTACACCTTC
TRBD1	TRBV3-1/TRBV3-2	TRBJ1-2	few	CASSQWTGIGYTF	TGTGCCAGCAGCCAATGGACAGGGATCGGCTACACCTTC
-	TRBV6-5	TRBJ1-4	-	CASRLAGGDEKLFF	TGTGCCAGCCGTTTGGCGGGTGGAGATGAAAAACTGTTTTTT
-	TRBV21-1	TRBJ2-5	-	CASSREEPRYF	TGTGCCAGCAGCAGGGAGGAGCCCAGGTACTTC
-	TRBV2	TRBJ1-4	-	CASSEYRQPNEKLFF	TGTGCCAGCAGTGAGTACAGGCAACCCAATGAAAAACTGTTTTTT
-	TRBV28	TRBJ2-1	-	CASSPGTNNEQFF	TGTGCCAGCAGTCCCGGGACAAACAATGAGCAGTTCTTC
-	TRBV11-1	TRBJ1-6	-	CASSSGMADSPLHF	TGTGCCAGCAGCTCCGGGATGGCCGATTCACCCCTCCACTTT
-	TRBV27	TRBJ2-2	-	CASSSQNTGELFF	TGTGCCAGCAGTTCACAGAACACCGGGGAGCTGTTTTTT
-	TRBV6-5	TRBJ1-4	-	CASRGGEKLFF	TGTGCCAGCAGAGGGGGTGAAAAACTGTTTTTT
-	TRBV30	TRBJ1-1	few	CARSDHSETEAFF	TGTGCCCGCTCCGACCACAGTGAAACTGAAGCTTTCTTT
-	TRBV6-1	TRBJ1-1	-	CASSESAVMNTEAFF	TGTGCCAGCAGTGAATCCGCAGTCATGAACACTGAAGCTTTCTTT
TRBD2	TRBV5-6	TRBJ2-2	once	CASSVPGLAGGDNTGELFF	TGTGCCAGCAGCGTCCCGGGGCTAGCGGGAGGAGACAACACCGGGGAGCTGTTTTTT
-	TRBV7-9	TRBJ2-1	-	CASSWRGYEQFF	TGTGCCAGCAGCTGGAGGGGTTATGAGCAGTTCTTC
TRBD2	TRBV7-6	TRBJ2-7	-	CASSLWGLDPHEQYF	TGTGCCAGCAGCCTCTGGGGACTAGATCCCCACGAGCAGTACTTC
-	TRBV4-1	TRBJ1-3	-	CASSQDARGSFGNTIYF	TGCGCCAGCAGCCAAGATGCACGGGGGAGCTTCGGAAACACCATATATTTT
-	TRBV6-5	TRBJ2-5	-	CASSPRAGQETQYF	TGTGCCAGCAGTCCCCGAGCGGGCCAAGAGACCCAGTACTTC
-	TRBV20-1	TRBJ2-5	once	CSASFAAGAETQYF	TGCAGTGCTAGTTTCGCGGCAGGGGCGGAGACCCAGTACTTC